The clone carrying this T cell receptor beta chain was found a few times. The CDR3 extends over 13 amino acids. The germline gives CDR1 MNHNY, CDR2 SVGAGI (reference sequence). Trimming pared 4 bases from V and 4 bases from J, leaving 10 bases between. This sample was taken from a study of patients and donors after allogeneic stem cell transplantation. TCRdb independently ran MiXCR on the RT-PCR reads; one entry per CDR3 protein. The sample lists about 74,000 distinct CDR3 sequences; 26% were seen once. The rearrangement joins TRBV6-6 to TRBJ1-2; D unclear. This TCR was recovered from a human donor who was either an allogeneic HSCT recipient or a stem cell or donor lymphocyte infusion donor (not recorded which). It is not recorded whose cells these are; they may come from a transplant donor. Sequenced: blood, either unsorted or a sorted T cell fraction (not recorded which). The CDR3 DNA reads as TGTGCCAGCAGTTCCCAGGAGACCTATGGCTACACCTTC. Its protein is CASSSQETYGYTF.